Sequencing of this T cell receptor (beta chain) was carried out in a study of Graves' ophthalmopathy and Graves' hyperthyroidism. General study findings and limits: Ophthalmopathy progression cases were predicted by the model with roughly 64% sensitivity and 72% to 80% specificity.

This clonotype was seen a handful of times. Its matching antigen is unknown. The sequenced template was RNA, covering the TCR beta CDR3 region. An opening RT-PCR round employed HTBI primers and preceded a second-round multiplex PCR. TCRdb fed the multiplex PCR reads into MiXCR, producing one record per CDR3 protein. Altogether approximately 210,000 distinct CDR3 sequences are present, approximately 29% being singletons, with the ten largest covering 9.1%. V shed 0 bases and J shed 2 bases, with 8 bases lying between them. Germline CDR1 is MNHNS and CDR2 is SASEGT. This CDR3 is built from 14 residues. Other autoimmune diseases, uncontrolled infections, pregnancy or lactation ruled patients out of participation.

The sample consisted of peripheral blood. The chain uses TRBV6-1 and TRBJ2-7; D gene uncertain. This TCR derives from a man aged 50 or older with Graves' ophthalmopathy. Written as DNA, the CDR3 is TGTGCCAGCAGTGAAGCAGGGCTACCCTACGAGCAGTACTTC. Its protein product is CASSEAGLPYEQYF.